The rows below give T cell receptor beta chains drawn from one sample of a study of T cells after yellow fever vaccination. TCRdb re-called the 5' RACE reads through MiXCR, storing one row per CDR3 protein. The table has 250,000 to 300,000 distinct CDR3 sequences, approximately 13% seen once. Sequencing was performed on CD4+ T cells sorted from PBMCs, taken 45 days after the yellow fever booster vaccination. The receptors shown here come from a man between 25 and 39 years old who received the YFV17D yellow fever vaccine. Each CDR3 is given with its conserved first and last residue. The order of the fields is V gene, D gene, J gene, clone size, CDR3 length, CDR3 DNA, CDR3 protein. The D gene is left open where the match is weak. Only some rows state a clone size, as once, few, many or a class for expanded clones.

>TRBV18|TRBD1|TRBJ2-7|NA|15
TGTGCCAGCTCACCAGGACAGGGGGCCCCCTACGAGCAGTACTTC
CASSPGQGAPYEQYF
>TRBV18|NA|TRBJ2-2|few|14
TGTGCCAGCTCACTGACGGGGTACACCGGGGAGCTGTTTTTT
CASSLTGYTGELFF
>TRBV7-2|NA|TRBJ2-5|few|13
TGTGCCAGCAGCTCTTTGGGGCGGGAGACCCAGTACTTC
CASSSLGRETQYF
>TRBV5-5|NA|TRBJ2-3|NA|16
TGTGCCAGCAGCCCCCGGGCCGATCCTGACACAGATACGCAGTATTTT
CASSPRADPDTDTQYF
>TRBV7-3|NA|TRBJ2-7|many|15
TGTGCCAGCAGCTTAAAGGAGACAGAGAACTACGAGCAGTACTTC
CASSLKETENYEQYF
>TRBV20-1|NA|TRBJ2-2|NA|14
TGCAGTGCTGAGGCGACGGGGCGTTTGGGAGAGCTGTTTTTT
CSAEATGRLGELFF
>TRBV4-3|TRBD1|TRBJ2-7|few|16
TGCGCCAGCAGCCAAGAATGGGACAGCTACTCCTACGAGCAGTACTTC
CASSQEWDSYSYEQYF
>TRBV12-3/TRBV12-4|TRBD2|TRBJ2-1|NA|16
TGTGCCAGCAGCATCGTACTAGCGGGAGTCCTCAATGAGCAGTTCTTC
CASSIVLAGVLNEQFF
>TRBV29-1|TRBD1|TRBJ2-1|many|11
TGCAGCGTACAGGGGGTGGATGAGCAGTTCTTC
CSVQGVDEQFF
>TRBV5-1|NA|TRBJ2-7|NA|14
TGCGCCAGCAGCTTGGACTTATCGCCCTACGAGCAGTACTTC
CASSLDLSPYEQYF
>TRBV9|NA|TRBJ2-1|NA|12
TGTGCCAGCAGCCCCCAGTTTGGTGAGCAGTTCTTC
CASSPQFGEQFF
>TRBV12-3/TRBV12-4|NA|TRBJ1-3|NA|15
TGTGCCAGCAACACAAGGGTTGGCTCTGGAAACACCATATATTTT
CASNTRVGSGNTIYF
>TRBV7-9|NA|TRBJ2-3|few|16
TGTGCCAGCAGCTTCGGGGCGACTCTGGGGGCAGATACGCAGTATTTT
CASSFGATLGADTQYF
>TRBV7-8|NA|TRBJ2-5|NA|13
TGTGCCAGCAGCTTGGACTTCGGAGAGACCCAGTACTTC
CASSLDFGETQYF
>TRBV20-1|TRBD1|TRBJ2-3|many|15
TGCAGTGCTAGGGACCGACAGGGACGTCCAGATACGCAGTATTTT
CSARDRQGRPDTQYF
>TRBV6-5|NA|TRBJ1-2|many|17
TGTGCCAGCAGTTACTCGGATTACAGGAGTACTAACTATGGCTACACCTTC
CASSYSDYRSTNYGYTF
>TRBV7-2|NA|TRBJ2-1|few|15
TGTGCCAGCAGCTTACTTCAGGGTGGTTACAATGAGCAGTTCTTC
CASSLLQGGYNEQFF
>TRBV20-1|TRBD1|TRBJ2-3|few|13
TGCAGTGCTAGGGACAGGGGGCCAGATACGCAGTATTTT
CSARDRGPDTQYF
>TRBV3-1|NA|TRBJ2-3|NA|14
TGTGCCAGCAGCCAAACGCCGGACTTGGATACGCAGTATTTT
CASSQTPDLDTQYF
>TRBV12-3/TRBV12-4|NA|TRBJ1-2|NA|13
TGTGCCAGCAGGGGCCTGGACCTCAGCGGCTACACCTTC
CASRGLDLSGYTF
>TRBV12-3/TRBV12-4|NA|TRBJ2-1|NA|13
TGTGCCAGCAGTGTAACCGGGCCTAATGAGCAGTTCTTC
CASSVTGPNEQFF
>TRBV5-1|TRBD2|TRBJ2-1|NA|16
TGCGCCAGCAGCTTACAGACTAGCGGGAGCAGTAATGAGCAGTTCTTC
CASSLQTSGSSNEQFF
>TRBV6-5|NA|TRBJ1-6|NA|16
TGTGCCAGCAGTTACTCCAAGGCCTCCTATAATTCACCCCTCCACTTT
CASSYSKASYNSPLHF
>TRBV6-6|NA|TRBJ2-5|NA|13
TGTGCCAGCAGACATGGGGCGGGAGAGACCCAGTACTTC
CASRHGAGETQYF
>TRBV7-2|NA|TRBJ2-7|many|15
TGTGCCAGCAGCTTAGTTTCCGGGGATCCCTACGAGCAGTACTTC
CASSLVSGDPYEQYF
>TRBV29-1|NA|TRBJ1-5|many|13
TGCAGCGTTGCAGAGGTCCAGAATCAGCCCCAGCATTTT
CSVAEVQNQPQHF
>TRBV7-8|NA|TRBJ2-7|NA|17
TGTGCCAGCAGCTTCAGGCCCCCACACCAGACTTCCTACGAGCAGTACTTC
CASSFRPPHQTSYEQYF
>TRBV5-1|NA|TRBJ2-3|few|16
TGCGCCAGCAGCTTGGAGAGTCGCTCGGGCACAGATACGCAGTATTTT
CASSLESRSGTDTQYF
>TRBV25-1|NA|TRBJ2-3|NA|15
TGTGCCAGCAGGCAAATAGGAAGGAAAGCGGATACGCAGTATTTT
CASRQIGRKADTQYF
>TRBV7-9|NA|TRBJ2-5|NA|15
TGTGCCAGCAGCCTCGACTGGGACATTCGAGAGACCCAGTACTTC
CASSLDWDIRETQYF
>TRBV11-1|NA|TRBJ1-2|few|13
TGTGCCAGCAGCTTATTTTCCGGAACTGGCTACACCTTC
CASSLFSGTGYTF
>TRBV5-4|NA|TRBJ2-3|many|12
TGTGCCAGCAGCTTAGACTGGAATACGCAGTATTTT
CASSLDWNTQYF
>TRBV24-1|NA|TRBJ2-7|NA|15
TGTGCCACCAGTGAGGGGGACTTCACGGCGGGCGAGCAGTACTTC
CATSEGDFTAGEQYF
>TRBV6-2/TRBV6-3|TRBD1|TRBJ2-1|few|13
TGTGCCAGCAGCCGTCGGGACAGTCCGTCGCAGTTCTTC
CASSRRDSPSQFF
>TRBV7-2|NA|TRBJ2-7|NA|15
TGTGCCAGCAGCTTAGCAGGCAGCGCTGCTAACGAGCAGTACTTC
CASSLAGSAANEQYF
>TRBV24-1|NA|TRBJ2-3|NA|15
TGTGCCACCAGTGGTCGGGACGGACGCACAGATACGCAGTATTTT
CATSGRDGRTDTQYF
>TRBV18|TRBD2|TRBJ2-1|NA|16
TGTGCCAGCTCACGCCCGCTAGCGGGAGGGGACAATGAGCAGTTCTTC
CASSRPLAGGDNEQFF
>TRBV7-2|NA|TRBJ2-5|few|13
TGCGCCAGCAGCTTGGCCCCCCAAGAGACCCAGTACTTC
CASSLAPQETQYF
>TRBV18|NA|TRBJ2-7|NA|13
TGTGCCAGCTCGCAGGGTGAGGTCGGCGAGCAGTACTTC
CASSQGEVGEQYF
>TRBV6-1|NA|TRBJ2-3|many|14
TGTGCCAGCAGTGACGGCAGAAGCACAGATACGCAGTATTTT
CASSDGRSTDTQYF
>TRBV20-1|NA|TRBJ2-2|NA|13
TGCAGTGCGGGGACTGGACTCACCGGGGAGCTGTTTTTT
CSAGTGLTGELFF
>TRBV11-2|TRBD2|TRBJ2-7|few|15
TGTGCCAGCAGCTTTCAGCGGGAGTTTTTCCACGAGCAGTACTTC
CASSFQREFFHEQYF
>TRBV3-1|NA|TRBJ2-5|NA|14
TGTGCCAGCAGCTGGGGGGACTTCCAAGAGACCCAGTACTTC
CASSWGDFQETQYF
>TRBV24-1|NA|TRBJ2-5|NA|13
TGTGCCACCAGTGACCCGGCGGCGGAGACCCAGTACTTC
CATSDPAAETQYF
>TRBV10-3|TRBD1|TRBJ1-4|few|16
TGTGCCATCAGTGAGCCTTTGGGACAGGGGAATGAAAAACTGTTTTTT
CAISEPLGQGNEKLFF
>TRBV12-3/TRBV12-4|NA|TRBJ2-1|many|12
TGTGCCAGCAGTCCCGGGCGCAATGAGCAGTTCTTC
CASSPGRNEQFF
>TRBV5-1|NA|TRBJ2-3|NA|14
TGCGCCAGCAGCTTAGATCCCGGATTGGGTACGCAGTATTTT
CASSLDPGLGTQYF
>TRBV2|NA|TRBJ2-7|NA|11
TGTGCCAGCAGTATGGAGTACGAGCAGTACTTC
CASSMEYEQYF
>TRBV20-1|NA|TRBJ2-3|NA|15
TGCAGTGCTAGGAGGGGTAGCGGTCACACAGATACGCAGTATTTT
CSARRGSGHTDTQYF
>TRBV6-2/TRBV6-3|NA|TRBJ2-3|few|15
TGTGCCAGCAGTTACTCCCCGGGAGCGGGAGATACGCAGTATTTT
CASSYSPGAGDTQYF
>TRBV3-1|TRBD2|TRBJ2-1|NA|15
TGTGCCAGCAGCCACCAAAGAAGCGGGAGTGATGAGCAGTTCTTC
CASSHQRSGSDEQFF
>TRBV2|NA|TRBJ2-1|few|15
TGTGCCAGCAGTGATGCAGGGGCAAACTACAATGAGCAGTTCTTC
CASSDAGANYNEQFF
>TRBV6-1|NA|TRBJ2-1|few|14
TGTGCCAGCAGTCCCTTCGGAAGCACCTATGAGCAGTTCTTC
CASSPFGSTYEQFF
>TRBV3-1|NA|TRBJ2-1|few|16
TGTGCCAGCAGATCGACTGGGTACATGGACTACAATGAGCAGTTCTTC
CASRSTGYMDYNEQFF
>TRBV29-1|TRBD2|TRBJ2-7|NA|15
TGCAGCGCCACATACGGACTAGCGGGAGACTACGAGCAGTACTTC
CSATYGLAGDYEQYF
>TRBV7-8|NA|TRBJ1-6|few|14
TGTGCCAGCAGCAAGACCGCTTATAATTCACCCCTCCACTTT
CASSKTAYNSPLHF